This TCR beta chain was captured in a study of blood T cell repertoires in COVID-19. About the study: Specimens from acute and convalescent COVID-19 originated in the United States, Italy and Spain. The analysed material was cDNA or gDNA that came from T cells, B-cell-depleted T cells, or PBMCs.

Patients at the Seattle site were enrolled during active infection and followed longitudinally. Sequencing used immunoSEQ multiplex PCR; TCRdb keeps in-frame clones, though not all of them. The table shows about 180,000 clones, with about four fifths occurring only once. CDR3 length: 18 residues. V shed 0 bases and J 0 bases; nucleotides not matched to a gene: 4. The germline V gene encodes CDR1 SGHAT and CDR2 FQNNGV. The genes are TRBV11-2 and TRBJ2-3; 12 bases line up with TRBD2. The sample consisted of peripheral blood. This receptor was identified in a woman in her sixties or seventies with COVID-19, enrolled during active disease. The CDR3, as DNA: TGTGCCAGCAGCTTAGATCTGACTAGCGGGAGTAGCACAGATACGCAGTATTTT. Its translation is CASSLDLTSGSSTDTQYF.